The rows below give T cell receptor beta chains drawn from one sample of a study of blood T cells in healthy people across ages. TCRdb called the 5' RACE reads again in MiXCR, with one record for every CDR3 protein. The table lists about 760,000 distinct CDR3 sequences, 20% to 25% of them singletons. The sample was also reused in another study, on T cells of mothers and their children.

Sequencing was carried out using blood. Receptors originate from a boy aged 10-17 years in good health. CDR3s include the opening cysteine and the closing phenylalanine or tryptophan. D genes are given only for firm matches. Clone sizes are given selectively: once, few, many, or a class where the clone is expanded.

few TRBJ2-5 TRBV25-1 TRBD2 CASSDGSGGGETQYF TGTGCCAGCAGTGACGGCTCGGGAGGGGGAGAGACCCAGTACTTC
. TRBJ2-3 TRBV28 . CASSFKGGWRTDTQYF TGTGCCAGCAGTTTTAAAGGGGGGTGGAGGACAGATACGCAGTATTTT
. TRBJ2-1 TRBV10-1 TRBD2 CASSESSGRSYNEQFF TGCGCCAGCAGTGAGTCCAGCGGGAGGTCCTACAATGAGCAGTTCTTC
once TRBJ2-1 TRBV9 TRBD2 CASSRGGIYEQFF TGTGCCAGCTCACGGGGGGGTATCTATGAGCAGTTCTTC
few TRBJ2-4 TRBV7-9 . CASSLDANIQYF TGTGCCAGCAGCTTAGACGCAAACATTCAGTACTTC
. TRBJ1-2 TRBV6-6 . CASSYWEGEGYTF TGTGCCAGCAGTTACTGGGAGGGGGAGGGCTACACCTTC
many TRBJ2-5 TRBV29-1 . CSVMGQETQYF TGCAGCGTTATGGGGCAGGAGACCCAGTACTTC
few TRBJ2-5 TRBV11-2 . CASSSQEVQETQYF TGTGCCAGCAGCTCACAGGAGGTCCAAGAGACCCAGTACTTC
. TRBJ2-7 TRBV12-3/TRBV12-4 . CASSRSVLELYQMGANYEQYF TGTGCCAGCAGTCGATCGGTGCTAGAGCTTTACCAGATGGGGGCTAACTACGAGCAGTACTTC
few TRBJ1-2 TRBV3-1 TRBD1 CASSPRDSYGYTF TGTGCCAGCAGCCCCCGGGACAGCTATGGCTACACCTTC
. TRBJ2-7 TRBV7-2 . CASSQTGTPYEQYF TGTGCCAGCAGCCAGACCGGGACACCCTACGAGCAGTACTTC
few TRBJ1-3 TRBV6-6 . CASIGGGNTIYF TGTGCCAGTATTGGGGGCGGAAACACCATATATTTT
few TRBJ2-3 TRBV7-2 . CASSRILIADTQYF TGTGCCAGCAGTCGCATCCTCATCGCAGATACGCAGTATTTT
few TRBJ2-1 TRBV4-2 . CASSQNEGKYSYNEQFF TGTGCCAGCAGCCAAAATGAAGGAAAGTATTCCTACAATGAGCAGTTCTTC
once TRBJ2-1 TRBV15 . CATSRAPRGAYNEQFF TGTGCCACCAGCAGAGCCCCCAGGGGGGCCTACAATGAGCAGTTCTTC
few TRBJ2-1 TRBV12-5 . CASGLGTRKYNGQFF TGTGCTAGTGGTTTGGGGACCCGTAAATACAATGGGCAGTTCTTC
. TRBJ2-7 TRBV6-1 . CASLSWRGVDEQYF TGTGCCAGCCTTTCCTGGAGGGGGGTCGACGAGCAGTACTTC
. TRBJ2-7 TRBV6-9 TRBD1 CASRDRENHEQYF TGTGCCAGCCGGGACAGGGAGAACCACGAGCAGTACTTC
. TRBJ2-5 TRBV28 TRBD1 CASSRRSQGARWETQYF TGTGCCAGCAGCCGGCGGTCCCAGGGGGCGCGATGGGAGACCCAGTACTTC
. TRBJ1-4 TRBV3-1 . CASSQVASGEKLFF TGTGCCAGCAGCCAAGTCGCTTCTGGTGAAAAACTGTTTTTT
few TRBJ2-5 TRBV12-3/TRBV12-4 . CASTRSVGGSWETQYF TGTGCCAGCACAAGGTCGGTCGGAGGAAGTTGGGAGACCCAGTACTTC
few TRBJ2-1 TRBV20-1 . CAPSLGVGLGNEQFF TGCGCTCCATCTCTAGGAGTGGGCCTGGGGAATGAGCAGTTCTTC
. TRBJ2-7 TRBV20-1 TRBD2 CSARPGREYEQYF TGCAGTGCTAGGCCAGGGAGGGAGTACGAGCAGTACTTC
. TRBJ2-1 TRBV6-6 . CASSDEGEQFF TGTGCCAGCAGCGACGAGGGTGAGCAGTTCTTC
once TRBJ2-7 TRBV12-2 . CASRTTGRSSYEQYF TGTGCAAGTCGCACTACAGGGAGGAGCTCCTACGAGCAGTACTTC
. TRBJ2-3 TRBV13 . CASSSRVGSDTQYF TGTGCCAGCAGCTCAAGGGTGGGGTCAGATACGCAGTATTTT
few TRBJ2-1 TRBV29-1 . CSVVRSSGEQFF TGCAGCGTGGTCCGGTCGTCGGGTGAGCAGTTCTTC
. TRBJ2-4 TRBV20-1 . CSAREMRGEIAKNIQYF TGCAGTGCTAGAGAGATGAGGGGGGAAATAGCCAAAAACATTCAGTACTTC
. TRBJ1-2 TRBV5-1 . CASSSSGSGGLGYTF TGCGCCAGCAGCTCATCCGGGTCTGGAGGTCTTGGCTACACCTTC
. TRBJ2-1 TRBV11-2 TRBD2 CASSPAGPPYNEQFF TGTGCCAGCAGCCCAGCGGGACCACCCTACAATGAGCAGTTCTTC